This T cell receptor (beta chain) originates from a study of T cells in Graves' hyperthyroidism and ophthalmopathy. Study conclusions and caveats: A model using 13 V-J features told ophthalmopathy apart from stable hyperthyroidism. For ophthalmopathy, model prediction preceded onset by a median roughly 6.3 months. Most thyroid clonotypes expanded above 0.001 were also detected in blood.

Germline CDR1 and CDR2: SGDLS and YYNGEE. This CDR3 is built from 15 residues. From under 12 ml of fresh peripheral blood, PBMCs were isolated. RNA transcripts yielded amplified TCR beta CDR3 regions. A set of HTBI primers served as the primers for a first-round RT-PCR of the TCR CDR3. TCRdb re-analysed the multiplex PCR reads in MiXCR, keeping a single row per CDR3 protein. The sample includes about 590,000 distinct CDR3 sequences, around 16% of them seen just once. Turning to this clonotype: Antigen: not known. Compared with germline, one end of the junction differs, possibly owing to a read error.

The sequencing sample was made of blood. The source of this sequence is a woman aged 25-40 years with Graves' hyperthyroidism. V usage is TRBV9 and J usage is TRBJ2-1, with D possibly being TRBD2 (5 bases). This CDR3 reads CASSVSGYSNNEQFF. The CDR3, as DNA: TGTGCCAGCAGCGTAAGCGGATACTCCAACAATGAGCAGTTCTTC. The complete variable domain, with remaining parts taken from reference TRBV9 and TRBJ2-1, reads DSGVTQTPKHLITATGQRVTLRCSPRSGDLSVYWYQQSLDQGLQFLIQYYNGEERAKGNILERFSAQQFPDLHSELNLSSLELGDSALYFCASSVSGYSNNEQFFGPGTRLTVL.